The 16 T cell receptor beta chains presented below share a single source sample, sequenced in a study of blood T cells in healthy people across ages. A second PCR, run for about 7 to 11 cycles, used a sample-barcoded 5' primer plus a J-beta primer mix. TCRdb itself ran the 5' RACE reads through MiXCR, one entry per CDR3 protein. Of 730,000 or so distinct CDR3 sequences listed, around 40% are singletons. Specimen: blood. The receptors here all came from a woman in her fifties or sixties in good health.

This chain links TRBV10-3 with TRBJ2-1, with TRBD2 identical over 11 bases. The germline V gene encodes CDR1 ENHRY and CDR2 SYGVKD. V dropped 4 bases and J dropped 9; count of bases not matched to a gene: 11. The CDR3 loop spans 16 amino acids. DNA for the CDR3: TGTGCCATCAGTGGGGGTAGCGGGAGGGCCGCTATTGAGCAGTTCTTC. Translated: CAISGGSGRAAIEQFF.

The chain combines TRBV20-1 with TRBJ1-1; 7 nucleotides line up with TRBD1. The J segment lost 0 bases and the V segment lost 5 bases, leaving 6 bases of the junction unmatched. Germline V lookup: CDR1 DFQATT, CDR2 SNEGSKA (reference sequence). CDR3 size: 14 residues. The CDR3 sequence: CSAGDSSLNTEAFF. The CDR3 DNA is TGCAGTGCTGGGGACAGCAGTTTGAACACTGAAGCTTTCTTT.

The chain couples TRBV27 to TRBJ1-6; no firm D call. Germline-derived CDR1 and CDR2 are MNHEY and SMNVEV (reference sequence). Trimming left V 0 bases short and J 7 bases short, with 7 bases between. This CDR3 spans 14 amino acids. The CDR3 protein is CASSLSTLNSPLHF. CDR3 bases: TGTGCCAGCAGTTTATCCACCTTAAATTCACCCCTCCACTTT.

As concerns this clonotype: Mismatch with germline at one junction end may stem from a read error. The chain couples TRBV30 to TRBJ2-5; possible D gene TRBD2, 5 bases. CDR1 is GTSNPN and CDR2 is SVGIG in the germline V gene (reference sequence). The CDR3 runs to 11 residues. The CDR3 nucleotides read TGTGCCGGGAGTGTACTGGAGACCCAGTACTTC. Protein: CAGSVLETQYF.

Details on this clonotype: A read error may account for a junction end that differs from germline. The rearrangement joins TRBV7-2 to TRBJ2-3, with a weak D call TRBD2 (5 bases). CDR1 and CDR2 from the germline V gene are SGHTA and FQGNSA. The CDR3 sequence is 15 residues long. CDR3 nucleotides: TGTGTCAGCACCGAACGCGGACTCAACACAGATACGCAGTATTTT. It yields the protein CVSTERGLNTDTQYF.

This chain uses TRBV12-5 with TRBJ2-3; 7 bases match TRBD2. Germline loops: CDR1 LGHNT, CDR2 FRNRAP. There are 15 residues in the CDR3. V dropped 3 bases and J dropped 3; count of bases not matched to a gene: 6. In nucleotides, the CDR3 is TGTGCTAGTGGTTTTTTTGGACTAGAGACAGATACGCAGTATTTT. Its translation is CASGFFGLETDTQYF.

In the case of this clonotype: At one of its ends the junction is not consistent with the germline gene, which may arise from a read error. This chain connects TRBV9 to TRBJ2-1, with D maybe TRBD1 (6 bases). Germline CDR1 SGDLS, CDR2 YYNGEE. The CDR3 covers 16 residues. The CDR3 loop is CAGSQTPRWGHNEQFF. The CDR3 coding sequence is TGTGCCGGCAGCCAAACGCCCCGGTGGGGGCACAATGAGCAGTTCTTC.

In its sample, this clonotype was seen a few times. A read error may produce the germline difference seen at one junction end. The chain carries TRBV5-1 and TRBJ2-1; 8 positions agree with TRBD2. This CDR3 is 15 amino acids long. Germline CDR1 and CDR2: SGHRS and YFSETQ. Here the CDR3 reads CASSREGGSYNERFF. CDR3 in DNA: TGCGCCAGCAGCCGGGAGGGCGGCTCCTACAATGAGCGGTTCTTC.

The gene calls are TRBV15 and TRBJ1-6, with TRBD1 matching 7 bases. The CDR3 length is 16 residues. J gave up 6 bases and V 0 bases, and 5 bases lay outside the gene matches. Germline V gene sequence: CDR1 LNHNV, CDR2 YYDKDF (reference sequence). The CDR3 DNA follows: TGTGCCACCAGCAGAGATCGGGGACAGACTAATTCACCCCTCCACTTT. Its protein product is CATSRDRGQTNSPLHF.

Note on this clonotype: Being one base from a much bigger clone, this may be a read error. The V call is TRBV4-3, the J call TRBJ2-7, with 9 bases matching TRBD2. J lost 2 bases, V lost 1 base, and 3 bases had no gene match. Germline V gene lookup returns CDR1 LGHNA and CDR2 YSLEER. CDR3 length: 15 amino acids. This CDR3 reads CASSQAVAGAYEQYF. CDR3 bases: TGCGCCAGCAGCCAAGCGGTAGCGGGAGCCTACGAGCAGTACTTC.

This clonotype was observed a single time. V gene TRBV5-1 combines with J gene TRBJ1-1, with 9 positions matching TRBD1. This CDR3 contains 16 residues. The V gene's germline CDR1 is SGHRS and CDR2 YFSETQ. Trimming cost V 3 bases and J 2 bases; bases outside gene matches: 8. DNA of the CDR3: TGCGCCAGCAGCTCCCGGGACAGGGTAGCTAACACTGAAGCTTTCTTT. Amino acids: CASSSRDRVANTEAFF.

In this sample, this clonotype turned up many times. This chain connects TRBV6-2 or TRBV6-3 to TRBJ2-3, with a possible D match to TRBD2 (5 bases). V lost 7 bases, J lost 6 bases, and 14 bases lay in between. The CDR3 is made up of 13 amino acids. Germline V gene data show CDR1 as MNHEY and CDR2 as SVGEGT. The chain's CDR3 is CASTDVATDTQYF. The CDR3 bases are TGTGCCAGCACGGATGTAGCGACGGATACGCAGTATTTT.

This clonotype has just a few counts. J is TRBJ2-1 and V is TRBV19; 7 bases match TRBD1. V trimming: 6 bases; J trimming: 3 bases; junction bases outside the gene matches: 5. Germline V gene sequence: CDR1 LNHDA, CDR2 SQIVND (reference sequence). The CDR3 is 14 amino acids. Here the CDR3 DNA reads TGTGCCAGTAGACCGGGACAGTACTACAATGAGCAGTTCTTC. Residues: CASRPGQYYNEQFF.

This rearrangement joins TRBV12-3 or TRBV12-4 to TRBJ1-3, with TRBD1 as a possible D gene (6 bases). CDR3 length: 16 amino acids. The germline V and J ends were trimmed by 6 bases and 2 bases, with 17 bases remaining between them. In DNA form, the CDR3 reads TGTGCCAGCAGGCCCCAGGGGAAACAGGCTGGAAACACCATATATTTT. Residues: CASRPQGKQAGNTIYF.

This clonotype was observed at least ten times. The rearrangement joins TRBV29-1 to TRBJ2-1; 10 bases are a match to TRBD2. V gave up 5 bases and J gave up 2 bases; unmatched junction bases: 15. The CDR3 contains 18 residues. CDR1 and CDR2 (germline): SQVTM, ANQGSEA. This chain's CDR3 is CSVSLHSLAGVTYNEQFF. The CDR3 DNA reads TGCAGCGTTTCCTTACACTCCCTAGCGGGAGTGACCTACAATGAGCAGTTCTTC.

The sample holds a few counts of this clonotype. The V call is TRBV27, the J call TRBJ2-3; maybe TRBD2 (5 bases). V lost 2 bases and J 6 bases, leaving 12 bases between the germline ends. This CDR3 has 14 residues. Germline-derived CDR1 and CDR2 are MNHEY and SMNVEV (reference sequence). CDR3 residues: CASSLEGLGDTQYF. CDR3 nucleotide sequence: TGTGCCAGCAGTTTAGAGGGCTTAGGGGATACGCAGTATTTT.